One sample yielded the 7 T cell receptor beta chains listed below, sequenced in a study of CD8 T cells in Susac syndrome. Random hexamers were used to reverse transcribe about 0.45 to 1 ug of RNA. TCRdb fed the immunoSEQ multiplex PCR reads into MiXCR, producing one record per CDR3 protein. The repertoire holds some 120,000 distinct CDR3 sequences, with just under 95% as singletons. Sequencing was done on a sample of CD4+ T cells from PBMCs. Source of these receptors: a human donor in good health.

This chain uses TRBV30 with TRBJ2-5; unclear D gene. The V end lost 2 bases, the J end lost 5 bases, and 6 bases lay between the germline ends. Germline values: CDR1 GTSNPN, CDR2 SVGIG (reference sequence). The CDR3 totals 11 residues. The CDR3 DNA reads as TGTGCCTGGAGTTATGGGGAGACCCAGTACTTC. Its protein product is CAWSYGETQYF. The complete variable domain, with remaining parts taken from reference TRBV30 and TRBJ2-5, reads SQTIHQWPATLVQPVGSPLSLECTVEGTSNPNLYWYRQAAGRGLQLLFYSVGIGQISSEVPQNLSASRPQDRQFILSSKKLLLSDSGFYLCAWSYGETQYFGPGTRLLVL.

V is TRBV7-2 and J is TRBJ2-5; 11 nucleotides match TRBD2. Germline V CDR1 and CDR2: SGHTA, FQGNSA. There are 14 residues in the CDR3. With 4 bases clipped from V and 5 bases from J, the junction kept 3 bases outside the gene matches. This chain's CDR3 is CASSSSSGRETQYF. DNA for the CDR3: TGTGCCAGCAGCTCGTCTAGCGGGAGGGAGACCCAGTACTTC.

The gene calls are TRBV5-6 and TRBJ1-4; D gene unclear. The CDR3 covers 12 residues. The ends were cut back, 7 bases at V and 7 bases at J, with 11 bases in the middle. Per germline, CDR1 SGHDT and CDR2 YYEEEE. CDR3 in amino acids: CASGLRGEKLFF. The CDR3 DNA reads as TGTGCCAGCGGCCTCCGTGGTGAAAAACTGTTTTTT.

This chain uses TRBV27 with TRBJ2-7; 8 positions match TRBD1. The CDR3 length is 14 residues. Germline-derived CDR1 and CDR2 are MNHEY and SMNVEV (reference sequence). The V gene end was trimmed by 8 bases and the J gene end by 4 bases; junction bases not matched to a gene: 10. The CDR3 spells CASQRPDRAYEQYF. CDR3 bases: TGTGCCAGCCAGCGTCCGGACAGGGCTTACGAGCAGTACTTC.

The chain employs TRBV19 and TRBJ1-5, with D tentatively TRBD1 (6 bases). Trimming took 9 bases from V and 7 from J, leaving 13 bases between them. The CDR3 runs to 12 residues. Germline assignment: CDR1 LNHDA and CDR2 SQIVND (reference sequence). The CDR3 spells CARQGSGQPQHF. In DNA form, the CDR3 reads TGTGCCAGACAGGGTTCGGGACAGCCCCAGCATTTT.

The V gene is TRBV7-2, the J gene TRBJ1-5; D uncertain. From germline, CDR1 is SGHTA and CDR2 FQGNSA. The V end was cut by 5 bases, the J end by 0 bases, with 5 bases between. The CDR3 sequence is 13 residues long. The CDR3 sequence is CASSAYSNQPQHF. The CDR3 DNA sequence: TGTGCCAGCAGCGCCTATAGCAATCAGCCCCAGCATTTT.

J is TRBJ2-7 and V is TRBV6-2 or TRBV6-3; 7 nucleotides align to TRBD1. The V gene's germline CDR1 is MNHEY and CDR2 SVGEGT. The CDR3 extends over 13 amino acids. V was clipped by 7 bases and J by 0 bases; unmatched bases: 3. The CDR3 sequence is CASKGDSSYEQYF. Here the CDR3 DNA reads TGTGCCAGCAAGGGGGACAGCTCCTACGAGCAGTACTTC.